This entry concerns a single T cell receptor (beta chain). This entry belongs to a study of blood T cells in healthy people across ages. The CDR3 spans 16 residues. V was clipped by 2 bases and J by 3 bases, with 16 bases between them. The germline gives CDR1 DFQATT, CDR2 SNEGSKA (reference sequence). Primed by a sample-barcoded 5' primer and a J-beta primer mix, a second PCR proceeded for 7 to 11 cycles. TCRdb independently ran MiXCR on the 5' RACE reads; one entry per CDR3 protein. Of about 800,000 distinct CDR3 sequences in the sample, less than 60% are singletons; the top ten hold 15% to 20%. The receptor's source is a man older than 75 in good health. Specimen: blood. The chain combines TRBV20-1 with TRBJ2-2, with a possible D match to TRBD2 (7 bases). The CDR3 loop reads CSARPLEGGDTGELFF. Here the CDR3 DNA reads TGCAGTGCTAGACCCTTAGAGGGGGGGGACACCGGGGAGCTGTTTTTT.